This T cell receptor (beta chain) was retrieved from a study of radiotherapy plus CTLA-4 blockade in lung cancer. Clones were read by immunoSEQ multiplex PCR, and TCRdb kept only the in-frame ones, dropping some. The top ten hold 4% to 6% of the sample, which has 90,000 to 100,000 clones, 88% seen once. Those patients who had chemo-refractory metastatic non-small-cell lung cancer were given focal radiation along with CTLA-4 blockade through ipilimumab. The receptor comes from a human donor with non-small cell lung cancer that progressed on radiotherapy plus ipilimumab. The material sequenced was peripheral blood, taken from a patient treated with radiotherapy plus ipilimumab.

In DNA form, the CDR3 reads TGTGCCAGCAGCTTGGGACAGGGGAGGCACACTGAAGCTTTCTTT. Translated: CASSLGQGRHTEAFF. The V and J genes are TRBV5-4 and TRBJ1-1; 8 positions match TRBD1. This CDR3 has 15 amino acids. Trimming at V came to 0 bases and at J to 3 bases, leaving 4 bases not matched to a gene. Germline V gene lookup returns CDR1 SGHNT and CDR2 YYREEE (reference sequence).